The 30 T cell receptor beta chains in this list originate from one sample, sequenced in a study of control samples from healthy donors and cancer patients. TCRdb keeps only in-frame clones here, not all; method: immunoSEQ multiplex PCR. The table lists just under 80,000 clones, roughly 89% of them singletons, with under 2.5% in the top ten. Material for sequencing was PBMCs. The receptors shown here come from a woman aged 60-75 years with head and neck cancer.

The gene calls are TRBV18 and TRBJ2-7; D is perhaps TRBD1 (5 bases). CDR3 size: 17 residues. V was shortened by 1 base and J by 2 bases, with 18 bases between the two germline ends. Per the germline V gene, CDR1 is KGHSH and CDR2 is LQKENI. The CDR3 DNA reads TGTGCCAGCTCACCACGACGGGTCAGGGAATCCGCCTACGAGCAGTACTTC. Amino acids: CASSPRRVRESAYEQYF.

V usage is TRBV2 and J usage is TRBJ2-3; possibly TRBD2 for D (5 bases). Germline loops: CDR1 SNHLY, CDR2 FYNNEI. The V end was cut by 7 bases, the J end by 2 bases, with 10 bases between. This CDR3 is built from 13 residues. The chain's CDR3 is CASKVAPTDTQYF. The CDR3 DNA reads TGTGCCAGCAAGGTAGCGCCCACAGATACGCAGTATTTT.

The chain couples TRBV6-4 to TRBJ2-2, with a possible D match to TRBD2 (6 bases). The CDR3 spans 13 residues. V was clipped by 8 bases and J by 5 bases, with 12 bases between them. Germline V CDR1 and CDR2: MRHNA, SNTAGT. The CDR3 DNA is TGTGCCAGCGCGGAGGGAGAAACCGGGGAGCTGTTTTTT. It encodes CASAEGETGELFF.

V is TRBV9 and J is TRBJ2-2, with D uncertain. Germline V gives CDR1 SGDLS, CDR2 YYNGEE. The V end lost 0 bases, the J end lost 5 bases, and 14 bases lay between the germline ends. The length of the CDR3 is 16 residues. The CDR3 DNA reads TGTGCCAGCAGCGTAGAGTGGGGATACAAGACCGGGGAGCTGTTTTTT. Protein: CASSVEWGYKTGELFF.

The chain has TRBV3-1 (or the pseudogene TRBV3-2) and TRBJ2-1; 12 bases align to TRBD1. CDR3 length: 15 residues. Germline V lookup: CDR1 LGHDT, CDR2 YNNKEL (reference sequence). V shed 6 bases and J 9 bases; nucleotides not matched to a gene: 9. The CDR3 bases are TGTGCCAGCAGAGGCGGGACAGGGGGCATCAGTGAGCAGTTCTTC. Translated: CASRGGTGGISEQFF.

The chain is built from TRBV7-6 and TRBJ1-1; D is uncertain. Trimming stripped 4 bases from V and 1 base from J, with 7 bases between. The germline V gene has CDR1 SGHVS and CDR2 FNYEAQ. The CDR3 contains 13 residues. In DNA, the CDR3 is TGTGCCAGCAGCTCGGACGCGAACACTGAAGCTTTCTTT. Its protein is CASSSDANTEAFF. Full variable domain (missing parts from reference TRBV7-6 and TRBJ1-1): GAGVSQSPRYKVTKRGQDVALRCDPISGHVSLYWYRQALGQGPEFLTYFNYEAQQDKSGLPNDRFSAERPEGSISTLTIQRTEQRDSAMYRCASSSDANTEAFFGQGTRLTVV.

This clone occurred a few times. The J gene is TRBJ1-1, the V gene TRBV3-1 (or the pseudogene TRBV3-2); D unresolved. The germline CDR1 and CDR2 sequences are LGHDT and YNNKEL (reference sequence). The CDR3 is 13 residues long. The V gene lost 4 bases and the J gene lost 0 bases, with 6 bases spanning the gap. The CDR3 sequence: CASSPRLNTEAFF. Here the CDR3 DNA reads TGTGCCAGCAGCCCCCGGTTGAACACTGAAGCTTTCTTT.

The V gene is TRBV28, the J gene TRBJ2-1, with D unclear. In germline, CDR1 is MDHEN, CDR2 SYDVKM. The length of the CDR3 is 13 residues. V lost 2 bases to trimming and J lost 6 bases, with 8 bases between them. CDR3: CASSLSNTNEQFF. CDR3 DNA sequence: TGTGCCAGCAGTTTAAGCAACACCAATGAGCAGTTCTTC.

The V gene is TRBV18, the J gene TRBJ2-7, with 7 bases fitting TRBD1. The CDR3 consists of 15 residues. V shed 0 bases, J shed 7 bases, and the junction held 9 bases outside the gene matches. Germline V gene lookup returns CDR1 KGHSH and CDR2 LQKENI. The CDR3 protein is CASSPPTGDPREQYF. The CDR3 DNA sequence: TGTGCCAGCTCACCACCCACAGGGGACCCCCGGGAGCAGTACTTC.

The chain employs TRBV7-2 and TRBJ1-5; TRBD1 is a possible D gene (6 bases). The CDR3 sequence is 16 residues long. Trimming cost V 1 base and J 7 bases, with 17 bases left between them. The germline V gene encodes CDR1 SGHTA and CDR2 FQGNSA. The CDR3 is CASSLVAGEGGQPQHF. The CDR3 DNA reads as TGTGCCAGCAGCTTAGTGGCAGGGGAGGGTGGACAGCCCCAGCATTTT.

This clone was detected once. The rearrangement links TRBV7-9 to TRBJ2-3, with D perhaps TRBD2 (6 bases). The CDR3 totals 16 residues. V lost 1 base, J lost 0 bases, and 11 bases lay in between. Germline lookup yields CDR1 SEHNR and CDR2 FQNEAQ (reference sequence). The CDR3 sequence: CASSLVLAGSTDTQYF. The CDR3 DNA follows: TGTGCCAGCAGCTTAGTTCTGGCGGGGAGCACAGATACGCAGTATTTT.

V is TRBV7-9 and J is TRBJ2-7; a weak D match, TRBD1 (7 bases). Trimming pared 5 bases from V and 4 bases from J, leaving 24 bases between. Germline V CDR1 and CDR2: SEHNR, FQNEAQ (reference sequence). This CDR3 spans 17 amino acids. The CDR3 sequence: CASSLIGGRSRGYEQYF. Written as DNA, the CDR3 is TGTGCCAGCAGCCTAATTGGGGGGAGATCCAGGGGGTACGAGCAGTACTTC.

V and J are TRBV11-1 and TRBJ2-5; D is unresolved. CDR3 size: 14 residues. V gave up 3 bases and J gave up 5 bases, with 13 bases separating them. Per the germline V gene, CDR1 is SGHAT and CDR2 is FQDESV (reference sequence). The CDR3 sequence: CASSFQVSRETQYF. Written as DNA, the CDR3 is TGTGCCAGCAGCTTTCAGGTCAGCCGGGAGACCCAGTACTTC.

The V gene is TRBV15, the J gene TRBJ2-2; a weak D match, TRBD2 (5 bases). The CDR3 length is 16 residues. The germline V and J ends were trimmed by 0 bases and 2 bases, with 10 bases remaining between them. CDR1 LNHNV and CDR2 YYDKDF come from the germline V gene (reference sequence). CDR3 region: CATSRDSGKNTGELFF. CDR3 sequence (DNA): TGTGCCACCAGCAGAGACTCCGGGAAAAACACCGGGGAGCTGTTTTTT.

V is TRBV29-1 and J is TRBJ2-1, with D hard to call. V was shortened by 4 bases and J by 4 bases, with 8 bases between the two germline ends. Germline V gene data show CDR1 as SQVTM and CDR2 as ANQGSEA. CDR3 length: 12 amino acids. The CDR3 here is CSVGPGYNEQFF. The CDR3 nucleotides read TGCAGCGTTGGACCCGGGTACAATGAGCAGTTCTTC.

The gene calls are TRBV7-8 and TRBJ2-1; 9 bases are a match to TRBD1. Per germline, CDR1 SGHVS and CDR2 FQNEAQ. J gave up 6 bases and V 2 bases, and 8 bases lay outside the gene matches. The CDR3 consists of 16 residues. CDR3 loop: CASSLRRTGAINEQFF. The DNA for the CDR3 is TGTGCCAGCAGCTTACGTCGGACAGGGGCGATCAATGAGCAGTTCTTC.

The V call is TRBV11-3, the J call TRBJ2-1; 10 bases fit TRBD2. Trimming removed 0 bases from V and 4 bases from J; junction bases left unmatched: 9. Germline lookup yields CDR1 SGHNT and CDR2 YENEEA. The CDR3 is made up of 18 amino acids. Here the CDR3 DNA reads TGTGCCAGCAGCTTAGATTCGCAGCGGGAGGGCCGATACAATGAGCAGTTCTTC. Amino acid sequence: CASSLDSQREGRYNEQFF.

The chain links TRBV11-2 to TRBJ2-2, with D tentatively TRBD1 (6 bases). Trimming took 1 base from V and 5 from J, leaving 11 bases between them. CDR1 is SGHAT and CDR2 is FQNNGV in the germline V gene. There are 15 residues in the CDR3. The CDR3 region is CASSLGRGDTGELFF. The CDR3 coding sequence is TGTGCCAGCAGCTTAGGCAGGGGCGATACCGGGGAGCTGTTTTTT. The complete variable domain, with remaining parts taken from reference TRBV11-2 and TRBJ2-2, reads EAGVAQSPRYKIIEKRQSVAFWCNPISGHATLYWYQQILGQGPKLLIQFQNNGVVDDSQLPKDRFSAERLKGVDSTLKIQPAKLEDSAVYLCASSLGRGDTGELFFGEGSRLTVL.

The CDR3 here is CAWSVSTGRTDTQYF. DNA of the CDR3: TGTGCCTGGAGTGTATCTACAGGACGCACAGATACGCAGTATTTT. The chain carries TRBV30 and TRBJ2-3; D is perhaps TRBD1 (5 bases). Trimming pared 0 bases from V and 1 base from J, leaving 11 bases between. Germline CDR1 reads GTSNPN; CDR2 reads SVGIG (reference sequence). This CDR3 is built from 15 residues.

In its sample, this clone was seen a few times. The V and J genes are TRBV12-3 or TRBV12-4 and TRBJ1-2; D remains ambiguous. V dropped 1 base and J dropped 3 bases, with 6 bases sitting between them. The CDR3 length is 13 residues. This CDR3 reads CASSLGGDYGYTF. CDR3 DNA sequence: TGTGCCAGCAGTTTAGGGGGTGACTATGGCTACACCTTC.

This chain uses TRBV9 with TRBJ1-3; D remains unclear. The CDR3 consists of 13 residues. The germline V gene encodes CDR1 SGDLS and CDR2 YYNGEE. V gave up 3 bases and J gave up 0 bases, with 4 bases separating them. CDR3 nucleotide sequence: TGTGCCAGCAGCGACCCCTCTGGAAACACCATATATTTT. Translated: CASSDPSGNTIYF.

The chain employs TRBV7-8 and TRBJ1-4, with 9 nucleotides matching TRBD1. J gave up 6 bases and V 5 bases, and 7 bases lay outside the gene matches. The CDR3 has 15 amino acids. CDR1 and CDR2 from the germline V gene are SGHVS and FQNEAQ. The CDR3 sequence is CASSGTGTGHEKLFF. CDR3 DNA: TGTGCCAGCAGCGGAACCGGGACAGGGCATGAAAAACTGTTTTTT.

This clone is a singleton in its sample. The chain employs TRBV6-5 and TRBJ2-7; perhaps D is TRBD1 or TRBD2 (5 bases each). CDR1 is MNHEY and CDR2 is SVGAGI in the germline V gene. V was shortened by 3 bases and J by 7 bases, with 19 bases between the two germline ends. The CDR3 contains 15 residues. CDR3: CASSYGTNAIREQYF. For the CDR3, the DNA is TGTGCCAGCAGTTATGGGACCAACGCTATAAGGGAGCAGTACTTC.

The V gene is TRBV12-3 or TRBV12-4, the J gene TRBJ2-1, with D unresolved. V lost 3 bases and J lost 6, with 9 bases in between. The CDR3 runs 13 residues. CDR3 nucleotide sequence: TGTGCCAGCAGTTTTGGTTATCTCAATGAGCAGTTCTTC. This encodes CASSFGYLNEQFF.

This clone was observed a handful of times. The chain joins TRBV29-1 to TRBJ2-5; the match to TRBD1 covers 7 bases. With 4 bases clipped from V and 5 bases from J, the junction kept 25 bases outside the gene matches. Per germline, CDR1 SQVTM and CDR2 ANQGSEA. The length of the CDR3 is 19 residues. CDR3 nucleotide sequence: TGCAGCGTTGTTGGGTCTGCCGAAAAAAAGACAGGGCTAGACGAGACCCAGTACTTC. This gives the protein CSVVGSAEKKTGLDETQYF.

This clone was observed a single time. The genes are TRBV5-4 and TRBJ1-2, with 9 bases fitting TRBD1. Germline CDR1 SGHNT, CDR2 YYREEE (reference sequence). This CDR3 is 16 amino acids long. The J segment lost 4 bases and the V segment lost 4 bases, leaving 11 bases of the junction unmatched. In DNA, the CDR3 is TGTGCCAGCAGCAACAGGGGGCCGACCTCTTTCTATGGCTACACCTTC. Residues: CASSNRGPTSFYGYTF.

The chain has TRBV25-1 and TRBJ1-3; a weak D match, TRBD1 (5 bases). Deletions cut 8 bases from V and 0 bases from J, with 14 bases between. This CDR3 spans 15 amino acids. Germline V gives CDR1 MGHDK, CDR2 SYGVNS. The CDR3 DNA is TGTGCCAGCGGGACGCACGGCCACTCTGGAAACACCATATATTTT. It translates to CASGTHGHSGNTIYF.

The rearrangement joins TRBV7-6 to TRBJ2-7; D is perhaps TRBD2 (6 bases). V gave up 5 bases and J gave up 3 bases, with 20 bases separating them. CDR3 length equals 16 residues. CDR1 and CDR2 (germline): SGHVS, FNYEAQ. The CDR3 sequence: CASSPTSGRLGYEQYF. The CDR3, as DNA: TGTGCCAGCAGCCCCACCAGCGGGCGGCTTGGCTACGAGCAGTACTTC.

In its sample, this clone was seen once. This chain links TRBV5-1 with TRBJ2-7, with D possibly being TRBD2 (6 bases). Germline V gene sequence: CDR1 SGHRS, CDR2 YFSETQ. The ends were cut back, 4 bases at V and 3 bases at J, with 17 bases in the middle. The CDR3 covers 15 residues. In DNA, the CDR3 is TGCGCCAGCAGCCCTACCACGCGGGGCCTCTACGAGCAGTACTTC. This gives the protein CASSPTTRGLYEQYF.

This sequence joins TRBV5-1 and TRBJ2-6; 9 bases are shared with TRBD1. This CDR3 spans 17 amino acids. The J segment lost 2 bases and the V segment lost 3 bases, leaving 6 bases of the junction unmatched. Germline loops: CDR1 SGHRS, CDR2 YFSETQ. DNA for the CDR3: TGCGCCAGCAGCTCAGGGACAGGGAGGGCTGGGGCCAACGTCCTGACTTTC. It encodes CASSSGTGRAGANVLTF.